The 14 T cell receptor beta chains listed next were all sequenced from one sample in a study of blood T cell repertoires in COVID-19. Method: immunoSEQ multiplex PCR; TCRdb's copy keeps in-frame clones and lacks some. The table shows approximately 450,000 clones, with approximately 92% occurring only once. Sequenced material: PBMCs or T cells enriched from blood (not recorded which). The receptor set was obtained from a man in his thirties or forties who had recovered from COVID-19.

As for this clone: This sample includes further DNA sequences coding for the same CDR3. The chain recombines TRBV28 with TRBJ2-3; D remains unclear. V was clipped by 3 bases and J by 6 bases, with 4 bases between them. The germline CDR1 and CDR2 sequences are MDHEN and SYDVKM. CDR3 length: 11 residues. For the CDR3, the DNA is TGTGCCAGCAGTTTGAGGGATACGCAGTATTTT. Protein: CASSLRDTQYF.

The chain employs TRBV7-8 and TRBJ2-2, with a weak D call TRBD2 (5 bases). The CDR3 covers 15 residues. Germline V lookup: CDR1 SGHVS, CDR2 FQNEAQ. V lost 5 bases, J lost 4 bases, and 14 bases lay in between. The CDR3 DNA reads TGTGCCAGCAGCAAGAACGGGATTTCCACCGGGGAGCTGTTTTTT. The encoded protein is CASSKNGISTGELFF.

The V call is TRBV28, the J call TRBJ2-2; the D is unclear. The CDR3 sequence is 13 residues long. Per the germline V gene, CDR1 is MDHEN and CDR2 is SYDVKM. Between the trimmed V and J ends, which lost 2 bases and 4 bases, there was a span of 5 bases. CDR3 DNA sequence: TGTGCCAGCAGTTTAGTTATCACCGGGGAGCTGTTTTTT. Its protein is CASSLVITGELFF.

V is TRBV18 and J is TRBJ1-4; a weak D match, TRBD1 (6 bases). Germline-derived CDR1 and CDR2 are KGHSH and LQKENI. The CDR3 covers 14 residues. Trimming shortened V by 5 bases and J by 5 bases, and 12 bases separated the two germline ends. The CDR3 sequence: CASSGDIENEKLFF. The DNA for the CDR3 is TGTGCCAGCTCAGGGGACATCGAAAATGAAAAACTGTTTTTT.

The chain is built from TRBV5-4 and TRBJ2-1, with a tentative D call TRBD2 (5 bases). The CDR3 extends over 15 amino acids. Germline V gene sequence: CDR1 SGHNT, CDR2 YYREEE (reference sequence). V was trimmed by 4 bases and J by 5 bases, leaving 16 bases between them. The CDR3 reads CASSLSGAINNEQFF. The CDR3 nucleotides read TGTGCCAGCAGCCTAAGCGGAGCGATCAACAATGAGCAGTTCTTC.

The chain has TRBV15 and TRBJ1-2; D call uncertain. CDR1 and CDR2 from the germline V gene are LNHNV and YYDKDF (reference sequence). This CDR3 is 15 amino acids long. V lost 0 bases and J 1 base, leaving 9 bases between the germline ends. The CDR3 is CATSRDSNSNYGYTF. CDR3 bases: TGTGCCACCAGCAGAGATTCGAACAGTAACTATGGCTACACCTTC.

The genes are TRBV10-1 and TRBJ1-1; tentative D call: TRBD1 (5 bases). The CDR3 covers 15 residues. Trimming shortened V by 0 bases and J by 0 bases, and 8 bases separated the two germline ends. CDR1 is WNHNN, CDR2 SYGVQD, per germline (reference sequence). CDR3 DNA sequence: TGCGCCAGCAGTGAGTCGCAGGGTTTGAACACTGAAGCTTTCTTT. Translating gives CASSESQGLNTEAFF.

DNA for the CDR3: TGTGCCAGCAGCCAGGGACTAGCGGGAGCTACAAACACCGGGGAGCTGTTTTTT. It specifies CASSQGLAGATNTGELFF. The chain carries TRBV21-1 and TRBJ2-2; TRBD2 is taken as the D call from the table, unchecked against the DNA. TRBV21-1 is reported as a pseudogene. The CDR3 is 18 amino acids.

The CDR3, as DNA: TGTGCCAGTATCAAGAAGAGGTATCCCTCGACTTCAATCTACGAGCAGTACTTC. Translation gives CASIKKRYPSTSIYEQYF. This chain joins TRBV19 and TRBJ2-7; no clear D. Germline-derived CDR1 and CDR2 are LNHDA and SQIVND (reference sequence). V dropped 7 bases and J dropped 3 bases, with 28 bases sitting between them. The CDR3 covers 18 residues.

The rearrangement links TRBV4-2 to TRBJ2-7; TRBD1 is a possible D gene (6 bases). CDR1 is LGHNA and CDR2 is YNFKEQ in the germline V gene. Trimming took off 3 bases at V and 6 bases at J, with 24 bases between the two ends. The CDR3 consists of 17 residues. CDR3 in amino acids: CASSQDLVGTRAIEQYF. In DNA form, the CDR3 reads TGTGCCAGCAGCCAGGACCTCGTGGGGACAAGGGCCATCGAGCAGTACTTC.

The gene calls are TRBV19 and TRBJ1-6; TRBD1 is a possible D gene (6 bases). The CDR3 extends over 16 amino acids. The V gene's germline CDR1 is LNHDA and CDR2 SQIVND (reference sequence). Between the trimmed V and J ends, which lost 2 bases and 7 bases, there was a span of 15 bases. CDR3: CASSIIRDTVNSPLHF. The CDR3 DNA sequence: TGTGCCAGTAGTATAATCCGGGACACGGTAAATTCACCCCTCCACTTT.

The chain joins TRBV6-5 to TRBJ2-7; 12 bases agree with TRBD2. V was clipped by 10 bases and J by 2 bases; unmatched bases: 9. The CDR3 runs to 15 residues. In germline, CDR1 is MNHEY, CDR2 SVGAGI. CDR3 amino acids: CATKTSGSIPYEQYF. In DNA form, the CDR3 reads TGTGCCACCAAGACTAGCGGGAGTATTCCCTACGAGCAGTACTTC.

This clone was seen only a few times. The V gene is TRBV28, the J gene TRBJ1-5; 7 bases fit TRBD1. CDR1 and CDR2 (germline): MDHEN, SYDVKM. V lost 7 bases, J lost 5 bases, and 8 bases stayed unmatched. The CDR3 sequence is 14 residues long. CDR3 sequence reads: CASKIGTEHQPQHF. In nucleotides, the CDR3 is TGTGCCAGCAAAATAGGGACAGAACATCAGCCCCAGCATTTT. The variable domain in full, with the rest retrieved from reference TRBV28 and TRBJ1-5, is DVKVTQSSRYLVKRTGEKVFLECVQDMDHENMFWYRQDPGLGLRLIYFSYDVKMKEKGDIPEGYSVSREKKERFSLILESASTNQTSMYLCASKIGTEHQPQHFGDGTRLSIL.

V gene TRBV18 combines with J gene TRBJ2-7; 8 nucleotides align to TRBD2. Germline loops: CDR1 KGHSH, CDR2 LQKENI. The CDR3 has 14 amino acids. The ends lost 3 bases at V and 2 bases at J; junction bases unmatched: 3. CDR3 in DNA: TGTGCCAGCTCACCCAGCGGGAGCGCCTACGAGCAGTACTTC. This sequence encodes CASSPSGSAYEQYF.